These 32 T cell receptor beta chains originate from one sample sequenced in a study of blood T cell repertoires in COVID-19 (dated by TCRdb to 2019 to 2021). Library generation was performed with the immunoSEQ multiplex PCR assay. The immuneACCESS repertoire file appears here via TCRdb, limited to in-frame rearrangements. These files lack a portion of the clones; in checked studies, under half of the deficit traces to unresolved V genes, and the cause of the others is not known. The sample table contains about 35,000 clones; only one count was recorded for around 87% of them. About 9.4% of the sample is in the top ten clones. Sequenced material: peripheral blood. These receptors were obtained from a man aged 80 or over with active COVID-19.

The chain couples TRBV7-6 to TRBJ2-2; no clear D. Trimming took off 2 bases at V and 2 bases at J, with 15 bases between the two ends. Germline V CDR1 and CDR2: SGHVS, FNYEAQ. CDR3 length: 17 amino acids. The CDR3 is CASSLSPSSKNTGELFF. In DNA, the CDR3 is TGTGCCAGCAGCTTAAGCCCTAGTTCGAAAAACACCGGGGAGCTGTTTTTT.

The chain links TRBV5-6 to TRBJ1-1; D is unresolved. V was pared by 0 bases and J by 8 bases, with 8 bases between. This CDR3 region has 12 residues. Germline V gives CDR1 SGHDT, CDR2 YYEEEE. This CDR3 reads CASSLGQVEAFF. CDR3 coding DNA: TGTGCCAGCAGCTTGGGGCAGGTGGAAGCTTTCTTT.

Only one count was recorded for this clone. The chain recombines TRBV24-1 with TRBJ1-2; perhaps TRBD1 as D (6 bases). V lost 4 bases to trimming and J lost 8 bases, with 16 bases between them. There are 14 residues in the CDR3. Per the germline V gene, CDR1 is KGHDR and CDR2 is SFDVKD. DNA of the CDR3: TGTGCCACCAGTGAAAATACAGGGTTAGAGGGCTACACCTTC. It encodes CATSENTGLEGYTF.

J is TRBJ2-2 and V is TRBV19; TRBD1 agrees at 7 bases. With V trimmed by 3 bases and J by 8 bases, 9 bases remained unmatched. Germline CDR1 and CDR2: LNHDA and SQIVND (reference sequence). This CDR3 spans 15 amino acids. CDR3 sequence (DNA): TGTGCCAGTAGTATCATTCCAGGGGGAACTGGGGAGCTGTTTTTT. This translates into CASSIIPGGTGELFF.

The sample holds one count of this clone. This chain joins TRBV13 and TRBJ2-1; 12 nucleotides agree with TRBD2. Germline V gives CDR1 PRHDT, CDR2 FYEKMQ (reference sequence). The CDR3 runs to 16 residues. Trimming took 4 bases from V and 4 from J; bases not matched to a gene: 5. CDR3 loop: CASSSRTSGMYNEQFF. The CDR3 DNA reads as TGTGCCAGCAGCTCCCGGACTAGCGGGATGTACAATGAGCAGTTCTTC.

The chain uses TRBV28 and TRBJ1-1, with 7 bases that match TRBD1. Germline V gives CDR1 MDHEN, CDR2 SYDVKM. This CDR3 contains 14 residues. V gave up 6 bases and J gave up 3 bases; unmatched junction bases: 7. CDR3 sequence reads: CASRNSGQYTEAFF. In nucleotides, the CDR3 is TGTGCCAGCAGGAACTCGGGACAGTACACTGAAGCTTTCTTT.

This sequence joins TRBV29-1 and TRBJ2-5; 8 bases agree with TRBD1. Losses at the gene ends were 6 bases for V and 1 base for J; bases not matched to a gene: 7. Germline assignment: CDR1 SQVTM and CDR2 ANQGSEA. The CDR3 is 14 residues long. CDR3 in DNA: TGCAGCGTCAACAGGGGGAGACTCCAAGAGACCCAGTACTTC. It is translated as CSVNRGRLQETQYF.

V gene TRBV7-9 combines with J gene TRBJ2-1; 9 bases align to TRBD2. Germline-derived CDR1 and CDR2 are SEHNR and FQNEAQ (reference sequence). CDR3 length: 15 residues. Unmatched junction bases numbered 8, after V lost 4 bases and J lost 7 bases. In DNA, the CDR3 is TGTGCCAGCAGCTATGGGGCGGGAGGGCCGAATGAGCAGTTCTTC. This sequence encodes CASSYGAGGPNEQFF. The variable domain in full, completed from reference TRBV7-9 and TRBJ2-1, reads DTGVSQNPRHKITKRGQNVTFRCDPISEHNRLYWYRQTLGQGPEFLTYFQNEAQLEKSRLLSDRFSAERPKGSFSTLEIQRTEQGDSAMYLCASSYGAGGPNEQFFGPGTRLTVL.

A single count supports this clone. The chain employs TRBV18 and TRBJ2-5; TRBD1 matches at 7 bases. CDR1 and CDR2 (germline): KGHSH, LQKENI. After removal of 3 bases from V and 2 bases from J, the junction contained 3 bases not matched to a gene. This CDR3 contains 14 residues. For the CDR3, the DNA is TGTGCCAGCTCACCCGGGGACAGACAAGAGACCCAGTACTTC. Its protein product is CASSPGDRQETQYF.

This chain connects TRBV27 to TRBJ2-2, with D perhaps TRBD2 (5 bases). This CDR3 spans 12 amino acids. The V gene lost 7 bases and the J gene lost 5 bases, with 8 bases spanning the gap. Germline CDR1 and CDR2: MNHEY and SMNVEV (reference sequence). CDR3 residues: CASNPGTGELFF. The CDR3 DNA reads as TGTGCCAGCAACCCGGGGACCGGGGAGCTGTTTTTT.

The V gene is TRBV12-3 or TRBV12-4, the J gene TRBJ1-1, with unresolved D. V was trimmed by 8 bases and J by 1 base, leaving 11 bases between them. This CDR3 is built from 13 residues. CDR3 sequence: CASRRRENTEAFF. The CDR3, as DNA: TGTGCCAGCCGGCGGAGGGAGAACACTGAAGCTTTCTTT.

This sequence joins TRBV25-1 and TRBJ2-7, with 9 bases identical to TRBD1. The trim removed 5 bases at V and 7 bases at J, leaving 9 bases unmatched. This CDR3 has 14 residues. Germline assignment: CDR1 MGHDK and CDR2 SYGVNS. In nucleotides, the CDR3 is TGTGCCAGCAGTCCTCGGACAGGGGTGGGGGAGCAGTACTTC. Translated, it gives CASSPRTGVGEQYF.

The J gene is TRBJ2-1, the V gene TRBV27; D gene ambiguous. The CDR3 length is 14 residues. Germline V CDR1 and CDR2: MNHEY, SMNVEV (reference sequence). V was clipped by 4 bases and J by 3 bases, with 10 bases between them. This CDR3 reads CASSSFLLYNEQFF. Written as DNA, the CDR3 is TGTGCCAGCAGTTCCTTCCTTCTCTACAATGAGCAGTTCTTC.

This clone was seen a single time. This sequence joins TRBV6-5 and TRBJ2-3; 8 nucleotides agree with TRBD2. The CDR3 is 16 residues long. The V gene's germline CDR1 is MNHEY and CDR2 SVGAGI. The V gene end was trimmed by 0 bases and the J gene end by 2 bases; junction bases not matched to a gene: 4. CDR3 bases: TGTGCCAGCAGTTACTCGACGGGAGGGGACACAGATACGCAGTATTTT. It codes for CASSYSTGGDTDTQYF.

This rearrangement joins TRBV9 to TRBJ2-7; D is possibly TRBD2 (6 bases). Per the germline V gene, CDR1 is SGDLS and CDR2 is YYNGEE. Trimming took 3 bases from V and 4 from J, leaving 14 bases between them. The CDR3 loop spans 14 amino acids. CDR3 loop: CASSGRDTQYEQYF. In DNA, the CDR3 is TGTGCCAGCAGCGGGAGGGATACCCAATACGAGCAGTACTTC.

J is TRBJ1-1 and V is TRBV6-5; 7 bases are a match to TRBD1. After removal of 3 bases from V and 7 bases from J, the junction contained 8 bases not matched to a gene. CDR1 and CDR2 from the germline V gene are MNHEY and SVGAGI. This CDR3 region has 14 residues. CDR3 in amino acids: CASSYDREVNEAFF. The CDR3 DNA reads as TGTGCCAGCAGTTATGACAGGGAAGTTAATGAAGCTTTCTTT.

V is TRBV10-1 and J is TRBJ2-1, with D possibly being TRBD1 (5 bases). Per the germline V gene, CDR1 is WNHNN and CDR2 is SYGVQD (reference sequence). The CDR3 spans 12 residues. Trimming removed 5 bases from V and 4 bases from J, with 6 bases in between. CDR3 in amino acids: CASSTGYNEQFF. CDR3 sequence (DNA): TGCGCCAGCAGTACAGGATACAATGAGCAGTTCTTC.

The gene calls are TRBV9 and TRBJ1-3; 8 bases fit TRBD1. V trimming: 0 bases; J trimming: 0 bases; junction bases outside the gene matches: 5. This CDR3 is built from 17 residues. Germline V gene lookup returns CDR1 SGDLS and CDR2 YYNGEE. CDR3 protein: CASSVGWTGISGNTIYF. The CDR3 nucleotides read TGTGCCAGCAGCGTAGGCTGGACAGGGATCTCTGGAAACACCATATATTTT.

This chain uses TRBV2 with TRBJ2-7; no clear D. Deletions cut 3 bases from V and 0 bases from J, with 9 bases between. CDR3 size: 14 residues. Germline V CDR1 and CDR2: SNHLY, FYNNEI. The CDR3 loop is CASSDWRNSYEQYF. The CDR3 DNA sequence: TGTGCCAGCAGTGACTGGCGGAACTCCTACGAGCAGTACTTC.

CDR3 loop: CAWSRTGSNNEQFF. The CDR3 nucleotides read TGTGCCTGGAGTCGAACAGGGTCCAACAATGAGCAGTTCTTC. The chain links TRBV30 to TRBJ2-1, with D possibly being TRBD1 (6 bases). Trimming took 2 bases from V and 5 from J, leaving 13 bases between them. CDR1 is GTSNPN and CDR2 is SVGIG in the germline V gene (reference sequence). The CDR3 totals 14 residues.

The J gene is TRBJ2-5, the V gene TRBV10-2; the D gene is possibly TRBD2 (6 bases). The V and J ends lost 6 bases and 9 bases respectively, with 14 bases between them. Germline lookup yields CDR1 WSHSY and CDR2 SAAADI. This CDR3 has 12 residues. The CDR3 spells CASSAATGAQYF. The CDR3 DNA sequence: TGCGCCAGCAGCGCAGCGACGGGGGCCCAGTACTTC.

The CDR3 sequence: CASSLVRAYEQYF. The CDR3 DNA reads TGCGCCAGCAGCTTGGTCAGGGCGTACGAGCAGTACTTC. J is TRBJ2-7 and V is TRBV5-1; perhaps TRBD1 as D (5 bases). Germline assignment: CDR1 SGHRS and CDR2 YFSETQ. Between the trimmed V and J ends, which lost 0 bases and 4 bases, there was a span of 8 bases. The CDR3 runs 13 residues.

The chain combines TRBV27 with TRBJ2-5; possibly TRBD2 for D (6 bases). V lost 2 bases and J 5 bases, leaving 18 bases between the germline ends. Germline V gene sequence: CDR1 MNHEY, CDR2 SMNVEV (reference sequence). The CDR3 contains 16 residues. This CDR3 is CASSLGRRSTGETQYF. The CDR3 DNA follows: TGTGCCAGCAGTTTAGGGAGGCGATCAACGGGGGAGACCCAGTACTTC.

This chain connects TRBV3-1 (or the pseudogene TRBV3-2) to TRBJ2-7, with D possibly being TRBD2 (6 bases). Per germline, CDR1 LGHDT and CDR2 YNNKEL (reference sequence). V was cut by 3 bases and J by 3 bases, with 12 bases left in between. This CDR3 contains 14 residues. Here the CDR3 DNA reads TGTGCCAGCAGCCAGCCTAGCGAGGACTACGAGCAGTACTTC. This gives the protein CASSQPSEDYEQYF.

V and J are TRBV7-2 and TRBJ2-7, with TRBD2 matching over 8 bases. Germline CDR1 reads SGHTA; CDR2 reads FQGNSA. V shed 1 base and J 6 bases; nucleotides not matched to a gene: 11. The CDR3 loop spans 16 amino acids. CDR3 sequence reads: CASSLGPGGFGREQYF. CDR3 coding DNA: TGTGCCAGCAGCTTAGGGCCGGGAGGGTTTGGTCGCGAGCAGTACTTC.

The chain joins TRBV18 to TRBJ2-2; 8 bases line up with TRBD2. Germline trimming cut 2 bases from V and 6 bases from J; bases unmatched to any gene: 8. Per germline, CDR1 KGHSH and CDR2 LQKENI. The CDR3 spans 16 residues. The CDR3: CASSPISGSDAGELFF. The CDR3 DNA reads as TGTGCCAGCTCACCAATAAGCGGGAGTGACGCCGGGGAGCTGTTTTTT.

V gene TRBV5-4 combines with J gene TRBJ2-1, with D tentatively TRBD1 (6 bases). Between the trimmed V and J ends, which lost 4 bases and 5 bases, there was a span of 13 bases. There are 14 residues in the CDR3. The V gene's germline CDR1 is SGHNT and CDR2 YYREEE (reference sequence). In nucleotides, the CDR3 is TGTGCCAGCAGCCCCAGGGGTGGAAACAATGAGCAGTTCTTC. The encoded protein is CASSPRGGNNEQFF.

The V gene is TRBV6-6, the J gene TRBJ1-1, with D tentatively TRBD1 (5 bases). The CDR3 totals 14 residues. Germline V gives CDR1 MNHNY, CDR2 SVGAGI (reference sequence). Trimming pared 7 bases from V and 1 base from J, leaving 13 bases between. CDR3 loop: CASIIGGANTEAFF. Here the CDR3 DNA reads TGTGCCAGCATCATCGGCGGGGCGAACACTGAAGCTTTCTTT.

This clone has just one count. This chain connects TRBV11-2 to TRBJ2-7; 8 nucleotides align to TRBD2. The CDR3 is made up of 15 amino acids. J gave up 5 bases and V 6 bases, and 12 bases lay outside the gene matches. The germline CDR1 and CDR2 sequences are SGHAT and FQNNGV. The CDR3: CASSFATGGPDEQYF. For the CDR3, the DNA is TGTGCCAGCAGTTTTGCAACGGGAGGGCCCGACGAGCAGTACTTC.

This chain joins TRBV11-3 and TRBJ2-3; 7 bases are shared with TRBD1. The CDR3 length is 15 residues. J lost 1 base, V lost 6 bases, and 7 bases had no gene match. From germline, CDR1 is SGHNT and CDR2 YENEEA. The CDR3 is CASSPRQGGTDTQYF. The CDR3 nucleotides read TGTGCCAGCAGTCCCCGACAGGGAGGCACAGATACGCAGTATTTT. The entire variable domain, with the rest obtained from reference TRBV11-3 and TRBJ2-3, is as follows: EAGVVQSPRYKIIEKKQPVAFWCNPISGHNTLYWYLQNLGQGPELLIRYENEEAVDDSQLPKDRFSAERLKGVDSTLKIQPAELGDSAVYLCASSPRQGGTDTQYFGPGTRLTVL.

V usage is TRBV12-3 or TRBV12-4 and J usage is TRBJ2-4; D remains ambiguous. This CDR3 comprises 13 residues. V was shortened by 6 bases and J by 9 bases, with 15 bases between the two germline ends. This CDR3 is CASSPDGFSIQYF. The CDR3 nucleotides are TGTGCCAGCAGCCCAGACGGGTTCAGCATTCAGTACTTC.

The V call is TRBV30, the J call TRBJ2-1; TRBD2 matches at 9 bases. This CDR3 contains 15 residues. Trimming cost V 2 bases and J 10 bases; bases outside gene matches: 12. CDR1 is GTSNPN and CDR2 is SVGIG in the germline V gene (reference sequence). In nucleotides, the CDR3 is TGTGCCTGGAGTCCTCAGCGGGAGGAAGGGTCCGAGCAGTTCTTC. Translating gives CAWSPQREEGSEQFF.